This T cell receptor (beta chain) was profiled in a study of a mutant IDH1 vaccine in newly diagnosed glioma. About the research overall: Patients in the study were vaccinated eight times, receiving shots in weeks 1, 3, 5, 7, 11, 15, 19 and 23. Earlier care involved radiotherapy, temozolomide, or both, and the majority received both. The study, taken as a whole, reports: Seemingly, top peripheral T cell clonotype changes bore no relation to pseudoprogression.

In regard to this clone: Its matching antigen is unknown.

The CDR3 totals 15 residues. V lost 5 bases and J 0 bases, leaving 11 bases between the germline ends. Germline V gene data show CDR1 as SEHNR and CDR2 as FQNEAQ (reference sequence). Repertoires were generated with immunoSEQ multiplex PCR, while TCRdb's copy carries only in-frame clones and drops some. The data show about 36,000 clones, with roughly 76% seen just once and about 12% held by the top ten. Time point reported: week 5, during vaccination. Doses of 300 ug of mutant IDH1 20-mer peptide were given with topical imiquimod. The V call is TRBV7-9, the J call TRBJ1-3; no definite D call. Specimen: PBMCs, collected from a glioma patient whose treatment included an IDH1 peptide vaccine. This TCR derives from a man aged 50 to 59 with glioma. The CDR3 loop is CASSRGPLSGNTIYF. In nucleotides, the CDR3 is TGTGCCAGCAGCAGAGGACCGCTCTCTGGAAACACCATATATTTT.